The source of this T cell receptor (beta chain) is a study of blood T cell repertoires in COVID-19. Study-wide background: Samples representing acute and convalescent COVID-19 were sourced from the United States, Italy and Spain. T cells, B-cell-depleted T cells, or PBMCs provided the cDNA or gDNA that served as material.

The V gene's germline CDR1 is MNHEY and CDR2 SVGAGI. The V and J ends lost 4 bases and 6 bases, in that order; junction bases with no gene match: 8. The length of the CDR3 is 14 residues. Clones were read by immunoSEQ multiplex PCR, and TCRdb kept only the in-frame ones, dropping some. This sample carries roughly 15,000 clones, roughly 88% of them seen once, and the ten largest clones take under 45%. This TCR was sampled from a man in his 70s in a cohort sampled during active COVID-19. This chain joins TRBV6-5 and TRBJ2-7; 8 nucleotides line up with TRBD2. Material for sequencing was peripheral blood. The CDR3: CASSFRGGVIEQYF. In DNA, the CDR3 is TGTGCCAGCAGTTTCCGGGGGGGGGTTATCGAGCAGTACTTC.